Listed below are T cell receptor beta chains from one sample, sequenced in a study of OX40 agonist ivuxolimab in advanced cancers. Libraries were prepared by immunoSEQ multiplex PCR; TCRdb keeps only in-frame clonotypes and omits some of them. The sample lists tens of thousands of clones, 84% occurring once. The input for sequencing was CD4+ or CD8+ T cells sorted from blood, taken in a trial of the OX40 agonist ivuxolimab. The receptors originated from an adult with an advanced solid tumor such as melanoma, head and neck, liver or kidney cancer. Each CDR3 is given with its conserved first and last residue. Fields, in order: D gene, J gene, V gene, clone size, CDR3 length, CDR3 DNA, CDR3 protein. The D gene is left open where the match is weak. Some rows mark clone size as missing; the rest say once, few, many or name a class of expanded clone.

d_call: -; j_call: TRBJ1-5; v_call: TRBV5-1; clone_size: -; cdr3_length: 14; cdr3_nt: TGCGCCAGCAGCTTGGACGGGCCAAATCAGCCCCAGCATTTT; cdr3_aa: CASSLDGPNQPQHF
d_call: -; j_call: TRBJ2-5; v_call: TRBV7-2; clone_size: few; cdr3_length: 13; cdr3_nt: TGTGCCAGCAGCTTATCAGCACAAGAGACCCAGTACTTC; cdr3_aa: CASSLSAQETQYF
d_call: -; j_call: TRBJ1-4; v_call: TRBV5-1; clone_size: -; cdr3_length: 15; cdr3_nt: TGCGCCAGCAGCTTTCGGGGAGGGAATGAAGAAAAACTGTTTTTT; cdr3_aa: CASSFRGGNEEKLFF
d_call: TRBD1; j_call: TRBJ2-2; v_call: TRBV5-1; clone_size: -; cdr3_length: 15; cdr3_nt: TGCGCCAGCAGCTTCGGGACAGGGACCACCGGGGAGCTGTTTTTT; cdr3_aa: CASSFGTGTTGELFF
d_call: -; j_call: TRBJ1-1; v_call: TRBV18; clone_size: few; cdr3_length: 12; cdr3_nt: TGTGCCAGCTCACCAGGGAACACTGAAGCTTTCTTT; cdr3_aa: CASSPGNTEAFF
d_call: -; j_call: TRBJ2-5; v_call: TRBV7-8; clone_size: -; cdr3_length: 17; cdr3_nt: TGTGCCAGCAGCTTAGGAGCCCCGACAGAGTACCAAGAGACCCAGTACTTC; cdr3_aa: CASSLGAPTEYQETQYF
d_call: -; j_call: TRBJ1-1; v_call: TRBV6-5; clone_size: -; cdr3_length: 15; cdr3_nt: TGTGCCAGCAGTTACTCGTTCTCAATGAACACTGAAGCTTTCTTT; cdr3_aa: CASSYSFSMNTEAFF
d_call: -; j_call: TRBJ2-1; v_call: TRBV5-4; clone_size: once; cdr3_length: 15; cdr3_nt: TGTGCCAGCAGCTTAAACGGGGGCTCCTACAATGAGCAGTTCTTC; cdr3_aa: CASSLNGGSYNEQFF
d_call: -; j_call: TRBJ2-1; v_call: TRBV19; clone_size: -; cdr3_length: 17; cdr3_nt: TGTGCCAGTAGTACGTCGGCCGGGACACACGAAGGGAATGAGCAGTTCTTC; cdr3_aa: CASSTSAGTHEGNEQFF
d_call: -; j_call: TRBJ2-4; v_call: TRBV12-5; clone_size: -; cdr3_length: 16; cdr3_nt: TGTGCTAGTGGTTTGTTTGGGGGAAGCGCCAAAAACATTCAGTACTTC; cdr3_aa: CASGLFGGSAKNIQYF
d_call: TRBD2; j_call: TRBJ2-1; v_call: TRBV19; clone_size: few; cdr3_length: 16; cdr3_nt: TGTGCCAGTAGCTCTTCTAGCGGGGGGACCTACAATGAGCAGTTCTTC; cdr3_aa: CASSSSSGGTYNEQFF
d_call: TRBD1; j_call: TRBJ1-4; v_call: TRBV28; clone_size: -; cdr3_length: 20; cdr3_nt: TGTGCCAGCAGTTTAGGGAGGGACAGCACGATATACGGAAGAATTGAAAAACTGTTTTTT; cdr3_aa: CASSLGRDSTIYGRIEKLFF
d_call: TRBD2; j_call: TRBJ2-3; v_call: TRBV9; clone_size: -; cdr3_length: 17; cdr3_nt: TGTGCCAGCAGCGATGGGGCGGGCGGGGGGACGGAAAATACGCAGTATTTT; cdr3_aa: CASSDGAGGGTENTQYF
d_call: TRBD2; j_call: TRBJ2-5; v_call: TRBV25-1; clone_size: -; cdr3_length: 16; cdr3_nt: TGTGCCAGCGAGGGGCCACAGCGGGAGATTTATGAGACCCAGTACTTC; cdr3_aa: CASEGPQREIYETQYF
d_call: TRBD2; j_call: TRBJ2-1; v_call: TRBV18; clone_size: -; cdr3_length: 17; cdr3_nt: TGTGCCAGCTCTCCCACTAGCGGGGGGAGCTCCTACAATGAGCAGTTCTTC; cdr3_aa: CASSPTSGGSSYNEQFF
d_call: -; j_call: TRBJ1-2; v_call: TRBV21-1; clone_size: -; cdr3_length: 15; cdr3_nt: TGTGCCAGCAGCAAAGACGGGACAGGCTTCCTTGGCTACACCTTC; cdr3_aa: CASSKDGTGFLGYTF
d_call: -; j_call: TRBJ2-5; v_call: TRBV5-4; clone_size: -; cdr3_length: 13; cdr3_nt: TGTGCCAGCAGCTTACAGGTCGGGGAGACCCAGTACTTC; cdr3_aa: CASSLQVGETQYF
d_call: -; j_call: TRBJ2-1; v_call: TRBV6-1; clone_size: once; cdr3_length: 13; cdr3_nt: TGTGCCAGCAACACAGGGTGGAGGAATGAGCAGTTCTTC; cdr3_aa: CASNTGWRNEQFF
d_call: TRBD1; j_call: TRBJ1-3; v_call: TRBV27; clone_size: -; cdr3_length: 15; cdr3_nt: TGTGCCAGCAGTCCGACAGGGAGCTCTGGAAACACCATATATTTT; cdr3_aa: CASSPTGSSGNTIYF
d_call: -; j_call: TRBJ1-2; v_call: TRBV10-2; clone_size: -; cdr3_length: 14; cdr3_nt: TGCGCCAGCAGTGAGGGGGTGACCTACTATGGCTACACCTTC; cdr3_aa: CASSEGVTYYGYTF
d_call: -; j_call: TRBJ2-1; v_call: TRBV9; clone_size: -; cdr3_length: 17; cdr3_nt: TGTGCCAGCAGCGTAGCTCGGACAGTAAGCTCCTACAATGAGCAGTTCTTC; cdr3_aa: CASSVARTVSSYNEQFF
d_call: TRBD2; j_call: TRBJ2-3; v_call: TRBV15; clone_size: -; cdr3_length: 17; cdr3_nt: TGTGCCACCAGCAGATCCATTTCTGGCGGGAGGACAGATACGCAGTATTTT; cdr3_aa: CATSRSISGGRTDTQYF
d_call: -; j_call: TRBJ1-1; v_call: TRBV7-9; clone_size: -; cdr3_length: 15; cdr3_nt: TGTGCCAGCAGCTTAGGAGTCCGGGGGACCACTGAAGCTTTCTTT; cdr3_aa: CASSLGVRGTTEAFF
d_call: -; j_call: TRBJ1-5; v_call: TRBV19; clone_size: -; cdr3_length: 11; cdr3_nt: TGTGCCAGTAGTATTGGCCAGCCCCAGCATTTT; cdr3_aa: CASSIGQPQHF
d_call: -; j_call: TRBJ2-7; v_call: TRBV27; clone_size: -; cdr3_length: 14; cdr3_nt: TGTGCCAGCAGTCCCTACCCGGAGTCCTACGAGCAGTACTTC; cdr3_aa: CASSPYPESYEQYF
d_call: -; j_call: TRBJ1-1; v_call: TRBV10-1; clone_size: -; cdr3_length: 15; cdr3_nt: TGCGCCAGCAGTGAGTCGAGTCCCGTGAACACTGAAGCTTTCTTT; cdr3_aa: CASSESSPVNTEAFF
d_call: TRBD1; j_call: TRBJ1-4; v_call: TRBV6-1; clone_size: -; cdr3_length: 13; cdr3_nt: TGTGCCAGCAGCAGGGGGCTTAGGGAAAAACTGTTTTTT; cdr3_aa: CASSRGLREKLFF
d_call: -; j_call: TRBJ1-1; v_call: TRBV14; clone_size: few; cdr3_length: 14; cdr3_nt: TGTGCCAGCAGCCGTTGGGGGTCGAACACTGAAGCTTTCTTT; cdr3_aa: CASSRWGSNTEAFF
d_call: TRBD2; j_call: TRBJ2-2; v_call: TRBV18; clone_size: -; cdr3_length: 18; cdr3_nt: TGTGCCAGCTCACCAACGTTGACTAGCGGGAGATTAGCCGGGGAGCTGTTTTTT; cdr3_aa: CASSPTLTSGRLAGELFF
d_call: TRBD2; j_call: TRBJ2-7; v_call: TRBV4-1; clone_size: -; cdr3_length: 14; cdr3_nt: TGCGCCAGCAGCCAACGAGGCGGGGGATTCGAGCAGTACTTC; cdr3_aa: CASSQRGGGFEQYF
d_call: TRBD2; j_call: TRBJ2-3; v_call: TRBV5-1; clone_size: -; cdr3_length: 14; cdr3_nt: TGCGCCAGCAGCCAAGCGGGGCAGGCAGATACGCAGTATTTT; cdr3_aa: CASSQAGQADTQYF
d_call: -; j_call: TRBJ2-1; v_call: TRBV2; clone_size: -; cdr3_length: 13; cdr3_nt: TGTGCCAGCCGGCGGGGCCGGGACAATGAGCAGTTCTTC; cdr3_aa: CASRRGRDNEQFF
d_call: -; j_call: TRBJ2-3; v_call: TRBV5-1; clone_size: -; cdr3_length: 15; cdr3_nt: TGCGCCAGCAGCTTATTGGGCGGGAGCACAGATACGCAGTATTTT; cdr3_aa: CASSLLGGSTDTQYF
d_call: TRBD1; j_call: TRBJ1-3; v_call: TRBV28; clone_size: once; cdr3_length: 18; cdr3_nt: TGTGCCAGCAGGGGGAAGACAGGGAAGAGAACCTCTGGAAACACCATATATTTT; cdr3_aa: CASRGKTGKRTSGNTIYF
d_call: TRBD2; j_call: TRBJ2-1; v_call: TRBV5-6; clone_size: -; cdr3_length: 15; cdr3_nt: TGTGCCAGCAGCTTCACTAGCGGAGCCTACAATGAGCAGTTCTTC; cdr3_aa: CASSFTSGAYNEQFF
d_call: -; j_call: TRBJ2-2; v_call: TRBV6-5; clone_size: once; cdr3_length: 14; cdr3_nt: TGTGCCAGCAGTTACCTCCCGATTAGCGGGGAGCTGTTTTTT; cdr3_aa: CASSYLPISGELFF
d_call: -; j_call: TRBJ2-5; v_call: TRBV2; clone_size: once; cdr3_length: 14; cdr3_nt: TGTGCCAGCAGTGAACGAGGGATTGAGTGGGCCCAGTACTTC; cdr3_aa: CASSERGIEWAQYF
d_call: -; j_call: TRBJ2-5; v_call: TRBV7-9; clone_size: -; cdr3_length: 13; cdr3_nt: TGTGCCAGCAGCTTGCAGGGTCTAGAGACCCAGTACTTC; cdr3_aa: CASSLQGLETQYF
d_call: -; j_call: TRBJ1-1; v_call: TRBV7-9; clone_size: few; cdr3_length: 13; cdr3_nt: TGTGCCAGCAGCTTAGAACAGGTAACTGAAGCTTTCTTT; cdr3_aa: CASSLEQVTEAFF
d_call: TRBD1; j_call: TRBJ1-2; v_call: TRBV6-1; clone_size: -; cdr3_length: 14; cdr3_nt: TGTGCCAGCAGTGCCTCACAGGGGGCAAGGGGCTACACCTTC; cdr3_aa: CASSASQGARGYTF
d_call: -; j_call: TRBJ1-2; v_call: TRBV21-1; clone_size: -; cdr3_length: 18; cdr3_nt: TGTGCCAGCAGCAAAGGCCGGGACAGGGGGCTTGCTAACTATGGCTACACCTTC; cdr3_aa: CASSKGRDRGLANYGYTF
d_call: -; j_call: TRBJ1-2; v_call: TRBV30; clone_size: few; cdr3_length: 13; cdr3_nt: TGTGCCTGGAGAAGAATGGCGGGCTATGGCTACACCTTC; cdr3_aa: CAWRRMAGYGYTF
d_call: TRBD2; j_call: TRBJ2-7; v_call: TRBV5-4; clone_size: -; cdr3_length: 15; cdr3_nt: TGTGCCAGCAGCTATGGACTAGCGGATTTCTACGAGCAGTACTTC; cdr3_aa: CASSYGLADFYEQYF
d_call: -; j_call: TRBJ1-1; v_call: TRBV18; clone_size: -; cdr3_length: 13; cdr3_nt: TGTGCCAGCTCACCGGACCCGAACACTGAAGCTTTCTTT; cdr3_aa: CASSPDPNTEAFF
d_call: -; j_call: TRBJ2-7; v_call: TRBV6-6; clone_size: -; cdr3_length: 12; cdr3_nt: TGTGCCAGCAGCGAAGGCATTTACGAGCAGTACTTC; cdr3_aa: CASSEGIYEQYF
d_call: TRBD2; j_call: TRBJ2-6; v_call: TRBV5-1; clone_size: -; cdr3_length: 18; cdr3_nt: TGCGCCAGCAGCTCCTTGACTAGCGTCTTCTCTGGGGCCAACGTCCTGACTTTC; cdr3_aa: CASSSLTSVFSGANVLTF
d_call: -; j_call: TRBJ2-2; v_call: TRBV7-2; clone_size: -; cdr3_length: 14; cdr3_nt: TGTGCCAGCAGCTTAGCGATGATATCCGGGGAGCTGTTTTTT; cdr3_aa: CASSLAMISGELFF
d_call: -; j_call: TRBJ1-1; v_call: TRBV11-3; clone_size: once; cdr3_length: 14; cdr3_nt: TGTGCCAGCAGCTTAGGCTCCGGGCCGGCTGAAGCTTTCTTT; cdr3_aa: CASSLGSGPAEAFF
d_call: -; j_call: TRBJ1-6; v_call: TRBV2; clone_size: few; cdr3_length: 15; cdr3_nt: TGTGCCAGCAGTGAAGCGCTAGGTTCGGGTTCACCCCTCCACTTT; cdr3_aa: CASSEALGSGSPLHF
d_call: -; j_call: TRBJ1-4; v_call: TRBV28; clone_size: -; cdr3_length: 14; cdr3_nt: TGTGCCAGCAGCCCCGGACAGTTAAATGAAAAACTGTTTTTT; cdr3_aa: CASSPGQLNEKLFF
d_call: -; j_call: TRBJ1-1; v_call: TRBV27; clone_size: -; cdr3_length: 15; cdr3_nt: TGTGCCAGCTCCCGAGGGGGGTCGGTGAACACTGAAGCTTTCTTT; cdr3_aa: CASSRGGSVNTEAFF
d_call: -; j_call: TRBJ2-1; v_call: TRBV2; clone_size: once; cdr3_length: 11; cdr3_nt: TGTGCCAGCACGGAATACAATGAGCAGTTCTTC; cdr3_aa: CASTEYNEQFF
d_call: -; j_call: TRBJ1-1; v_call: TRBV5-1; clone_size: -; cdr3_length: 13; cdr3_nt: TGCGCCAGCAGCTTGGCTAAGAACACTGAAGCTTTCTTT; cdr3_aa: CASSLAKNTEAFF
d_call: TRBD2; j_call: TRBJ2-3; v_call: TRBV5-1; clone_size: -; cdr3_length: 16; cdr3_nt: TGCGCCAGCAGGGATGCTAGCGGGGTTAGCACAGATACGCAGTATTTT; cdr3_aa: CASRDASGVSTDTQYF